Shown below are 5 T cell receptor beta chains from a single sample sequenced in a study of blood T cell repertoires in COVID-19. Produced via immunoSEQ multiplex PCR; TCRdb's table is partial and in-frame only. This sample has 300,000 to 500,000 clones, with nearly 90% found just once. Sequences were obtained from PBMCs or T cells enriched from blood (not recorded which). Receptor source: a woman in her thirties or forties with acute COVID-19.

This clone was observed once. Other DNA variants within this sample encode the same CDR3. V and J are TRBV5-1 and TRBJ1-2; the match to TRBD1 covers 7 bases. The J segment lost 2 bases and the V segment lost 5 bases, leaving 3 bases of the junction unmatched. Germline V gene data show CDR1 as SGHRS and CDR2 as YFSETQ. This CDR3 spans 13 amino acids. CDR3 sequence: CASSPDRNYGYTF. CDR3 nucleotide sequence: TGCGCCAGCAGTCCGGACAGGAACTATGGCTACACCTTC.

In nucleotides, the CDR3 is TGTGCCAGCAGCTTAGCGGATGACTGGACTACGGGCTACACCTTC. Amino acid sequence: CASSLADDWTTGYTF. V gene TRBV7-8 combines with J gene TRBJ1-2; no clear D. CDR3 length: 15 residues. V lost 0 bases to trimming and J lost 8 bases, with 16 bases between them. Germline CDR1 reads SGHVS; CDR2 reads FQNEAQ.

The CDR3, as DNA: TGTGCCAGCAGCAGGGGGCCCAACACTGAAGCTTTCTTT. Its protein product is CASSRGPNTEAFF. The chain joins TRBV9 to TRBJ1-1; the match to TRBD1 covers 7 bases. Germline CDR1 is SGDLS and CDR2 is YYNGEE. The V segment lost 4 bases and the J segment 2 bases; nucleotides outside the gene matches: 2. The length of the CDR3 is 13 residues.

This clone was seen once. This chain connects TRBV5-5 to TRBJ2-2; possibly TRBD2 for D (6 bases). CDR3 length equals 15 residues. The V gene lost 3 bases and the J gene lost 6 bases, with 15 bases spanning the gap. CDR1 is SGHKS, CDR2 YYEKEE, per germline (reference sequence). The CDR3 coding sequence is TGTGCCAGCAGCTGGGCCTCGGGGGAAGCCGGGGAGCTGTTTTTT. Protein sequence: CASSWASGEAGELFF.

The gene calls are TRBV24-1 and TRBJ1-2; weak D call: TRBD1 (5 bases). Per the germline V gene, CDR1 is KGHDR and CDR2 is SFDVKD. V lost 3 bases, J lost 7 bases, and 17 bases lay in between. The CDR3 contains 15 residues. The CDR3, as DNA: TGTGCCACCAGTGATGGAGCAGGGCCCGGTGGTGGCTACACCTTC. This translates into CATSDGAGPGGGYTF.